This T cell receptor (beta chain) was profiled in a study of blood T cell repertoires in COVID-19. Study at large: PBMCs, B-cell-depleted T cells, or T cells were the source of the cDNA or gDNA that made up the material.

Produced via immunoSEQ multiplex PCR; TCRdb's table is partial and in-frame only. The sample has a few hundred thousand clones, approximately 87% seen once. The TCR comes from a woman aged 45-59 years with active or convalescent COVID-19. Material for sequencing was peripheral blood.

CDR3 nucleotide sequence: TGTGCCAGTAACCCCCGGGACAGGGCCTACGAGCAGTACTTC. It specifies CASNPRDRAYEQYF. The V gene is TRBV19, the J gene TRBJ2-7; 9 bases agree with TRBD1. The V gene's germline CDR1 is LNHDA and CDR2 SQIVND (reference sequence). The CDR3 covers 14 residues. V shed 7 bases and J 2 bases; nucleotides not matched to a gene: 6.